The rows below give T cell receptor beta chains drawn from one sample of a study of blood T cell repertoires in COVID-19. The protocol was immunoSEQ multiplex PCR, while the TCRdb copy is restricted to in-frame clones and leaves out a portion. The sample lists about 93,000 clones, 80% to 90% occurring once. The sample taken for sequencing was peripheral blood. These receptors all stem from a woman of 80 years or more with acute or convalescent COVID-19. Each CDR3 is given with its conserved first and last residue. Each record gives: D gene, clone size, V gene, J gene, CDR3 protein, CDR3 DNA. A D gene is named only where the DNA matches it firmly. Expanded clones get a size class; other rows say once, few or many, or leave the size out.

TRBD1	.	TRBV24-1	TRBJ1-5	CATSDRGTVNQPQHF	TGTGCCACCAGTGATCGCGGGACAGTCAATCAGCCCCAGCATTTT
.	.	TRBV24-1	TRBJ2-7	CATSTGGAGGYEQYF	TGTGCCACCAGCACGGGGGGCGCGGGTGGGTACGAGCAGTACTTC
.	once	TRBV12-2	TRBJ2-1	CASRWGFSGGVYYQSSYNEQFF	TGTGCAAGTCGATGGGGCTTTAGCGGGGGGGTATATTACCAAAGCTCCTACAATGAGCAGTTCTTC
TRBD1	.	TRBV7-4	TRBJ1-4	CASSPIPGQGNQKLFF	TGTGCCAGCAGCCCAATACCGGGACAGGGGAATCAAAAACTGTTTTTT
TRBD1	.	TRBV18	TRBJ2-7	CASSRQGAYYEQYF	TGTGCCAGCTCACGACAGGGAGCCTACTACGAGCAGTACTTC
.	once	TRBV5-1	TRBJ1-2	CASSSLGGIGYTF	TGCGCCAGCAGCTCACTGGGGGGGATAGGCTACACCTTC
TRBD2	.	TRBV4-2	TRBJ2-2	CASSQEWLAGGLYTGELFF	TGTGCCAGCAGCCAAGAATGGCTAGCGGGGGGGTTGTACACCGGGGAGCTGTTTTTT
.	few	TRBV7-6	TRBJ1-1	CASSLAGAGYTEAFF	TGTGCCAGCAGCTTAGCGGGGGCAGGGTACACTGAAGCTTTCTTT
.	.	TRBV3-1/TRBV3-2	TRBJ1-1	CASSQETGNSEAFF	TGTGCCAGCAGCCAAGAGACGGGGAACTCTGAAGCTTTCTTT
.	.	TRBV18	TRBJ1-1	CASSPLAENTEAFF	TGTGCCAGCTCACCTCTGGCGGAGAACACTGAAGCTTTCTTT
.	.	TRBV12-5	TRBJ1-2	CASGSPRRNQDYGYTF	TGTGCTAGTGGTTCCCCACGTCGGAACCAGGACTATGGCTACACCTTC
TRBD2	.	TRBV18	TRBJ2-2	CASSLTSGPYTGELFF	TGTGCCAGCTCACTGACTAGCGGGCCATACACCGGGGAGCTGTTTTTT
.	few	TRBV2	TRBJ1-3	CASGTMGREVGNTIYF	TGTGCCAGCGGTACAATGGGGCGGGAAGTTGGAAACACCATATATTTT
.	.	TRBV24-1	TRBJ1-2	CATGRGANYGYTF	TGTGCCACCGGCAGGGGAGCTAACTATGGCTACACCTTC
.	.	TRBV7-9	TRBJ1-1	CASSLGLLNTEAFF	TGTGCCAGCAGCTTGGGACTGCTGAACACTGAAGCTTTCTTT
.	.	TRBV10-2	TRBJ1-5	CASSEGTGVQPQHF	TGCGCCAGCAGTGAAGGAACAGGAGTTCAGCCCCAGCATTTT
.	.	TRBV28	TRBJ1-2	CASSLDRNYGYTF	TGTGCCAGCAGTTTGGACAGAAACTATGGCTACACCTTC
.	.	TRBV28	TRBJ1-4	CASSLLGGVNEKLFF	TGTGCCAGCAGTTTATTGGGGGGTGTTAATGAAAAACTGTTTTTT
TRBD1	.	TRBV27	TRBJ2-7	CASSYRDRGIYEQYF	TGTGCCAGCAGTTACCGGGACAGGGGAATCTACGAGCAGTACTTC
.	few	TRBV19	TRBJ1-2	CASSIKGGGSGNYGYTF	TGTGCCAGTAGTATTAAGGGCGGGGGTAGTGGCAACTATGGCTACACCTTC
TRBD1	.	TRBV5-1	TRBJ2-1	CASSFGQGANNEQFF	TGCGCCAGCAGCTTCGGACAGGGGGCGAACAATGAGCAGTTCTTC
.	.	TRBV24-1	TRBJ2-2	CATSDTGSNTGELFF	TGTGCCACCAGTGACACAGGGTCGAACACCGGGGAGCTGTTTTTT
TRBD2	.	TRBV4-1	TRBJ2-7	CASSQMNGGGFMQYF	TGCGCCAGCAGCCAAATGAACGGGGGGGGATTCATGCAGTACTTC
.	.	TRBV15	TRBJ1-1	CATSSTLDTEAFF	TGTGCCACCAGCAGCACTCTAGACACTGAAGCTTTCTTT
.	.	TRBV6-5	TRBJ2-3	CASRAQGWSDTQYF	TGTGCCAGCAGGGCCCAGGGGTGGTCAGATACGCAGTATTTT
TRBD1	few	TRBV7-8	TRBJ1-2	CASSRQGGYGYTF	TGTGCCAGCAGCCGACAGGGAGGATATGGCTACACCTTC
.	.	TRBV5-1	TRBJ2-2	CASSLAGMGNTGELFF	TGCGCCAGCAGCTTGGCGGGGATGGGGAACACCGGGGAGCTGTTTTTT
.	.	TRBV29-1	TRBJ2-7	CSVGPGTYEQYF	TGCAGCGTTGGGCCGGGGACCTACGAGCAGTACTTC
.	.	TRBV27	TRBJ1-2	CASSLSGTARGYTF	TGTGCCAGCAGTTTATCTGGGACTGCGCGTGGCTACACCTTC
TRBD1	.	TRBV5-4	TRBJ1-5	CASSPRRTTGARRQPQHF	TGTGCCAGCAGCCCCCGGAGAACGACAGGGGCGCGAAGGCAGCCCCAGCATTTT
TRBD2	.	TRBV5-6	TRBJ2-2	CASSLGLAVGELFF	TGTGCCAGCAGCTTGGGACTAGCGGTCGGGGAGCTGTTTTTT
.	.	TRBV7-6	TRBJ1-4	CASSLGFGGGNEKLFF	TGTGCCAGCAGCTTGGGGTTCGGGGGGGGAAATGAAAAACTGTTTTTT
.	.	TRBV6-5	TRBJ1-5	CASTRSNQPQHF	TGTGCCAGCACCAGGAGCAATCAGCCCCAGCATTTT
TRBD2	.	TRBV2	TRBJ2-2	CASSDRGAGRPGELFF	TGTGCCAGCAGTGATCGTGGAGCGGGGAGGCCGGGGGAGCTGTTTTTT
TRBD1	.	TRBV4-1	TRBJ1-2	CASSQRTGGFYGYTF	TGCGCCAGCAGCCAAAGGACAGGGGGCTTCTATGGCTACACCTTC
TRBD1	.	TRBV6-5	TRBJ1-6	CASSYSTGGYSPLHF	TGTGCCAGCAGTTACTCGACAGGGGGGTATTCACCCCTCCACTTT
.	.	TRBV12-2	TRBJ2-2	CASRLGELAGYTGELFF	TGTGCAAGTCGCTTAGGAGAGCTAGCGGGGTACACCGGGGAGCTGTTTTTT
.	.	TRBV5-6	TRBJ2-1	CASSRGDGRKEQFF	TGTGCCAGCAGCCGGGGAGACGGGCGGAAGGAGCAGTTCTTC
.	.	TRBV2	TRBJ2-7	CASRGGSLDEQYF	TGTGCCAGCAGGGGGGGTAGCTTGGACGAGCAGTACTTC
.	.	TRBV25-1	TRBJ1-2	CANKNRGQTNGTGYTF	TGTGCCAATAAAAACCGCGGACAGACGAATGGAACGGGCTACACCTTC
TRBD2	.	TRBV7-8	TRBJ2-1	CASSLVLLRSGGRYNEQFF	TGTGCCAGCAGCTTAGTACTCCTACGTAGCGGGGGGAGGTACAATGAGCAGTTCTTC
TRBD1	.	TRBV6-1	TRBJ1-3	CASSDGTVPLAGNTIYF	TGTGCCAGCAGTGACGGGACAGTTCCTTTAGCTGGAAACACCATATATTTT
TRBD1	once	TRBV2	TRBJ1-2	CASRGTGFNYGYTF	TGTGCCAGCAGGGGGACAGGGTTCAACTATGGCTACACCTTC
TRBD2	.	TRBV27	TRBJ2-1	CASSLMRGDSLNEQFF	TGTGCCAGCAGTTTAATGCGGGGGGACTCGCTTAATGAGCAGTTCTTC